The 13 T cell receptor beta chains below all came from one sample that was sequenced in a study of T cells in Graves' hyperthyroidism and ophthalmopathy. The investigators amplified TCR beta CDR3 regions from RNA transcripts. When the TCR CDR3 underwent first-round RT-PCR, the HTBI primer set was used. TCRdb re-derived calls from the multiplex PCR reads in MiXCR, one entry per CDR3 protein. This sample carries under 350,000 distinct CDR3 sequences, approximately 18% of them seen once, and the ten largest clones take about 49%. The sample comprised blood. Receptor source: a woman in her forties or fifties with Graves' hyperthyroidism.

The J gene is TRBJ1-2, the V gene TRBV15; TRBD1 matches 8 bases. CDR3 length equals 16 residues. The germline V gene encodes CDR1 LNHNV and CDR2 YYDKDF (reference sequence). The V segment lost 0 bases and the J segment 2 bases; nucleotides outside the gene matches: 5. CDR3 amino acids: CATSRDGDRRNYGYTF. CDR3 nucleotides: TGTGCCACCAGCAGAGATGGGGACAGGAGAAACTATGGCTACACCTTC.

This clonotype was seen ten or more times. CDR3 DNA sequence: TGTGCCAGCAGTTTACAGGGGCGTAACTATGGCTACACCTTC. Residues: CASSLQGRNYGYTF. The chain combines TRBV27 with TRBJ1-2, with a tentative D call TRBD1 (6 bases). Trimming pared 2 bases from V and 1 base from J, leaving 8 bases between. Germline V lookup: CDR1 MNHEY, CDR2 SMNVEV (reference sequence). The CDR3 is 14 residues long.

The CDR3 sequence: CASSFGGGRDEQFF. The CDR3 bases are TGTGCCAGCAGCTTCGGCGGGGGGCGGGATGAGCAGTTCTTC. J is TRBJ2-1 and V is TRBV7-9, with 8 bases aligning to TRBD2. There are 14 residues in the CDR3. Germline CDR1 is SEHNR and CDR2 is FQNEAQ (reference sequence). Trimming at V came to 3 bases and at J to 8 bases, leaving 6 bases not matched to a gene.

This clonotype was counted between two and nine times. V and J are TRBV6-1 and TRBJ2-3, with a possible D match to TRBD2 (6 bases). The germline V and J ends were trimmed by 6 bases and 3 bases, with 13 bases remaining between them. Germline-derived CDR1 and CDR2 are MNHNS and SASEGT. The CDR3 sequence is 14 residues long. This CDR3 is CASRSHGGTDTQYF. The CDR3 DNA follows: TGTGCCAGCAGGTCTCACGGGGGTACAGATACGCAGTATTTT.

In its sample, this clonotype was seen many times. V and J are TRBV27 and TRBJ2-1, with a possible D match to TRBD1 (6 bases). There are 15 residues in the CDR3. Per germline, CDR1 MNHEY and CDR2 SMNVEV (reference sequence). V lost 5 bases and J lost 5, with 16 bases in between. CDR3 nucleotide sequence: TGTGCCAGCAGTCTCCTACCGGGACAAAACAATGAGCAGTTCTTC. This encodes CASSLLPGQNNEQFF.

This clonotype was recorded at least ten times. The rearrangement uses TRBV15 and TRBJ1-5; D not certain. V dropped 1 base and J dropped 6 bases, with 13 bases sitting between them. Germline V gene lookup returns CDR1 LNHNV and CDR2 YYDKDF (reference sequence). The CDR3 runs to 15 residues. CDR3 sequence: CATSRAGEGGQPQHF. CDR3 nucleotides: TGTGCCACCAGCAGAGCAGGAGAGGGAGGTCAGCCCCAGCATTTT.

This rearrangement joins TRBV13 to TRBJ2-1; 7 positions match TRBD2. Germline CDR1 PRHDT, CDR2 FYEKMQ (reference sequence). This CDR3 spans 14 amino acids. V shed 2 bases and J 7 bases; nucleotides not matched to a gene: 5. The CDR3 DNA reads TGTGCCAGCAGCTTACGAGGGAGGGGTAATGAGCAGTTCTTC. Encoded protein: CASSLRGRGNEQFF.

The J gene is TRBJ2-4, the V gene TRBV20-1, with D possibly being TRBD2 (6 bases). V was trimmed by 7 bases and J by 0 bases, leaving 13 bases between them. The CDR3 contains 14 residues. Germline V gene sequence: CDR1 DFQATT, CDR2 SNEGSKA (reference sequence). The CDR3 nucleotides are TGCAGTGTCATGGGGGACTTAGCCAAAAACATTCAGTACTTC. It specifies CSVMGDLAKNIQYF.

This clonotype showed up just a few times. A much more abundant neighbour one base away suggests this may be a read error. The genes are TRBV5-5 and TRBJ2-5; TRBD1 aligns across 8 bases. The CDR3 is made up of 15 amino acids. Germline values: CDR1 SGHKS, CDR2 YYEKEE (reference sequence). The CDR3 sequence is CASSLEQTGVETQHF. The CDR3 DNA reads TGTGCCAGCAGCTTGGAGCAGACAGGGGTAGAGACCCAGCACTTC.

The chain links TRBV20-1 to TRBJ2-2, with D unclear. The CDR3 is 13 amino acids. V dropped 0 bases and J dropped 3 bases, with 5 bases sitting between them. CDR1 and CDR2 (germline): DFQATT, SNEGSKA (reference sequence). CDR3 sequence reads: CSARDLYTGELFF. The CDR3 coding sequence is TGCAGTGCTAGAGATTTATACACCGGGGAGCTGTTTTTT.

The genes are TRBV5-6 and TRBJ1-1; 9 nucleotides match TRBD1. After removal of 5 bases from V and 4 bases from J, the junction contained 9 bases not matched to a gene. The CDR3 loop spans 15 amino acids. Germline CDR1 reads SGHDT; CDR2 reads YYEEEE. DNA for the CDR3: TGTGCCAGCAGGTTGAACAGGGGGCGGCTCACTGAAGCTTTCTTT. It codes for CASRLNRGRLTEAFF. The full variable domain, in which reference TRBV5-6 and TRBJ1-1 provide the parts outside the CDR3, is DAGVTQSPTHLIKTRGQQVTLRCSPKSGHDTVSWYQQALGQGPQFIFQYYEEEERQRGNFPDRFSGHQFPNYSSELNVNALLLGDSALYLCASRLNRGRLTEAFFGQGTRLTVV.

This clonotype was picked up a small number of times. The rearrangement joins TRBV30 to TRBJ2-5, with 12 positions matching TRBD2. CDR3 length: 16 residues. Germline V gene sequence: CDR1 GTSNPN, CDR2 SVGIG (reference sequence). V was pared by 2 bases and J by 5 bases, with 9 bases of the junction left unmatched. The DNA for the CDR3 is TGTGCCTGGAGTATAGCCGGACTAGCGGGGAGGGAGACCCAGTACTTC. Translating gives CAWSIAGLAGRETQYF.

This clonotype was observed many times. The J gene is TRBJ1-5, the V gene TRBV2; TRBD1 matches 9 bases. CDR3 length: 13 residues. Germline trimming cut 8 bases from V and 6 bases from J; bases unmatched to any gene: 5. CDR1 is SNHLY and CDR2 is FYNNEI in the germline V gene. The CDR3 protein is CASQQGAGQPQHF. The CDR3 DNA follows: TGTGCCAGCCAACAGGGGGCAGGTCAGCCCCAGCATTTT.